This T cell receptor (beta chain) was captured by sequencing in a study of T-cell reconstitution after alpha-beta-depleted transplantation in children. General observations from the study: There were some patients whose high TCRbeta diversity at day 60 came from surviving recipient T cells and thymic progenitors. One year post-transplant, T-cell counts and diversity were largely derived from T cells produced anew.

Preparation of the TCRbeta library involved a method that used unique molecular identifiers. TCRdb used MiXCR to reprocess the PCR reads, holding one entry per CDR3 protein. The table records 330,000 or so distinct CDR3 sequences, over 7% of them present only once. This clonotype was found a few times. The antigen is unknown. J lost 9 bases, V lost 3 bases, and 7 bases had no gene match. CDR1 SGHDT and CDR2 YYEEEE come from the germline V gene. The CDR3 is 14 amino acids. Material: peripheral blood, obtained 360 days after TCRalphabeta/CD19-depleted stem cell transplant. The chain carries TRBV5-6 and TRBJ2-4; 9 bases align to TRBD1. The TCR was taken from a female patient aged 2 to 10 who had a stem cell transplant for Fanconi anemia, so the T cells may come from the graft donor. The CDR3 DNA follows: TGTGCCAGCAGCTCCCGGGACAGGGCACGCATTCAGTACTTC. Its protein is CASSSRDRARIQYF.